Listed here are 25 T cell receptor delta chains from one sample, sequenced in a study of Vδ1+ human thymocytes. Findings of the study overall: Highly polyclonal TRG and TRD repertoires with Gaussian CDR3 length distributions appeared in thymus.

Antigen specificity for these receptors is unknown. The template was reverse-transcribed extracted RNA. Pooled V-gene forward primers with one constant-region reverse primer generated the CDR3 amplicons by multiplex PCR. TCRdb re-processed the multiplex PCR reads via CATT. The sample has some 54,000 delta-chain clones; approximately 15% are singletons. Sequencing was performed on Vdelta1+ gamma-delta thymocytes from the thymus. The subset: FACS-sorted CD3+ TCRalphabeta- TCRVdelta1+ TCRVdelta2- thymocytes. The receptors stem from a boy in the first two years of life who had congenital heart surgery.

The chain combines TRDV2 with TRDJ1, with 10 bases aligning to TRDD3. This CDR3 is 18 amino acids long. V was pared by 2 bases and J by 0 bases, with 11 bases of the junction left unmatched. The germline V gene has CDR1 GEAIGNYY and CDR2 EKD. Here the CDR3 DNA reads TGTGCCTGTGACAGGGTAACTGGGGGATTCCTGTACACCGATAAACTCATCTTT. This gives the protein CACDRVTGGFLYTDKLIF.

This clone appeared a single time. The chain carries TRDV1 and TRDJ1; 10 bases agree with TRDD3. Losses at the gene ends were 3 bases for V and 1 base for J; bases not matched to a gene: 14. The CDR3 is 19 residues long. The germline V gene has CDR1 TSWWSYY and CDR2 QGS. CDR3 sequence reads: CALGDFSYRGIRCTDKLIF. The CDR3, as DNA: TGTGCTCTTGGGGACTTTTCCTACAGGGGGATACGCTGCACCGATAAACTCATCTTT.

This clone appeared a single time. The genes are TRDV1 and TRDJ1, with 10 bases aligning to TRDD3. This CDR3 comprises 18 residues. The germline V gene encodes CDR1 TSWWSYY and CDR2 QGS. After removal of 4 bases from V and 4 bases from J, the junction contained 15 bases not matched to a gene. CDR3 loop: CALGGFPYGGYGGDKLIF. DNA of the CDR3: TGTGCTCTTGGGGGATTTCCCTACGGGGGATACGGCGGCGATAAACTCATCTTT.

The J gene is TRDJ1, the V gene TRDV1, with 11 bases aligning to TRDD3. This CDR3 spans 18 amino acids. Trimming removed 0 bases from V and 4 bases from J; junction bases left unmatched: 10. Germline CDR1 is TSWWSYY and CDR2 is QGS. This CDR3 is CALGELRLLGDNIDKLIF. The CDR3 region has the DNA TGTGCTCTTGGGGAACTCCGTTTACTGGGGGATAACATCGATAAACTCATCTTT.

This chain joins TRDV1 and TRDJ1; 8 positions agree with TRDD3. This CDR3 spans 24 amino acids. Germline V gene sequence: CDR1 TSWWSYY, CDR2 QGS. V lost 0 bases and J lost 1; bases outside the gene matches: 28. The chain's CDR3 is CALGELWEILPLYWGSPGTDKLIF. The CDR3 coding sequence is TGTGCTCTTGGGGAACTATGGGAAATCCTTCCCTTGTACTGGGGGTCACCAGGCACCGATAAACTCATCTTT.

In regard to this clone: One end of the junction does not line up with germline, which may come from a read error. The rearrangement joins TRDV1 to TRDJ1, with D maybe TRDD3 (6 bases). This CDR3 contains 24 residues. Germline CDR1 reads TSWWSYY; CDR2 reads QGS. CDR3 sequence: CALGELGRPYPRLGTGLYTDKLIF. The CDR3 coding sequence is TGTGCCCTTGGGGAACTTGGTCGGCCATATCCCAGACTCGGTACTGGGTTGTACACCGATAAACTCATCTTT.

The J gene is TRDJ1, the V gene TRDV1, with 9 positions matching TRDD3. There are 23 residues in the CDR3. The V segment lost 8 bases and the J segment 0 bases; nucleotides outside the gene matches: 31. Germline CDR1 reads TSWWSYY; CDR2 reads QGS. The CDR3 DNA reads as TGTGCTCTTTGGCCCGGCGGGTTCACTGGGTACTGGGGGACCCCCGGGTACACCGATAAACTCATCTTT. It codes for CALWPGGFTGYWGTPGYTDKLIF.

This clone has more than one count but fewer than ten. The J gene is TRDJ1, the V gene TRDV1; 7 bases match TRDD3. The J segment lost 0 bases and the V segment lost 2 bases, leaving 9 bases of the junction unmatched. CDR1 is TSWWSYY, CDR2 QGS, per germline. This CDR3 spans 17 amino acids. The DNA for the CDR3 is TGTGCTCTTGGGGAAAACCGGGGGATCCCGTACACCGATAAACTCATCTTT. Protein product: CALGENRGIPYTDKLIF.

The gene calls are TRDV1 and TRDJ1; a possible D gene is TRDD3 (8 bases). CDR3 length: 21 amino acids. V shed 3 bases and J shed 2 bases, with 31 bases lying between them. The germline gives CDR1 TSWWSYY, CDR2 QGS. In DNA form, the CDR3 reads TGTGCTCTTGGGGATAATAATCCGATTTCCTACCCCTACTGGGGGACCGATAAACTCATCTTT. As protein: CALGDNNPISYPYWGTDKLIF.

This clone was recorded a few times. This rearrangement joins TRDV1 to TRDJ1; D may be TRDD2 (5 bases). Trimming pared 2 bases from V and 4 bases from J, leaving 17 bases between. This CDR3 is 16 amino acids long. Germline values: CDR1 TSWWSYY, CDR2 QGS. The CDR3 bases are TGTGCTCTTGGGGAAGGGCCTACAATTCTACTCGATAAACTCATCTTT. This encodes CALGEGPTILLDKLIF.

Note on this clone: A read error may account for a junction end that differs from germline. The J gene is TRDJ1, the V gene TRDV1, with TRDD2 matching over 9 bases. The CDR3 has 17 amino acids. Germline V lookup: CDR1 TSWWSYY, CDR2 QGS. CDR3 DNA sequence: TGTGCTCCTGGGATCCCAACAGCCTTCCTACCATCCGATAAACTCATCTTT. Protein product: CAPGIPTAFLPSDKLIF.

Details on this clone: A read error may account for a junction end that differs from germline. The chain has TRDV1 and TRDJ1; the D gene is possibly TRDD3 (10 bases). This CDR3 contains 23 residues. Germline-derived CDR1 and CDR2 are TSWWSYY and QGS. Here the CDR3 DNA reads TGTGCTCTTGGGGAAAGGTCCTTCCTACTTCTGGGGGATAAAGCTCTAGGCACCGATAAACTCATCTTC. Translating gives CALGERSFLLLGDKALGTDKLIF.

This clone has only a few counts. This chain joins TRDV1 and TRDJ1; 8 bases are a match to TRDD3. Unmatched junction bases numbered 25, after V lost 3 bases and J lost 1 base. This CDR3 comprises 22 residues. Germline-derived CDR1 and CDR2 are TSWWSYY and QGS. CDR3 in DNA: TGTGCTCTTGGGGACCACGTGCTACCTCCCTATGGTACTGGGGGCGTCACCGATAAACTCATCTTT. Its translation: CALGDHVLPPYGTGGVTDKLIF.

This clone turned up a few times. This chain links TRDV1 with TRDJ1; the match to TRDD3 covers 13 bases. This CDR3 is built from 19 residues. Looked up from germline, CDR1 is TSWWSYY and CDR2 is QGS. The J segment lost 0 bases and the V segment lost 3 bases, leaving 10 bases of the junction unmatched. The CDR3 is CALGDWTGGYDGYTDKLIF. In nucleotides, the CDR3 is TGTGCTCTTGGGGATTGGACTGGGGGATACGATGGGTACACCGATAAACTCATCTTT.

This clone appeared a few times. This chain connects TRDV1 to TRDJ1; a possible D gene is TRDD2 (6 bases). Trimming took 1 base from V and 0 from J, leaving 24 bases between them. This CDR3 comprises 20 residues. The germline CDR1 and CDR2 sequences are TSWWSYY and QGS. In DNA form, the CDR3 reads TGTGCTCTTGGGGAACCCGGCTTCCTCCAATCTCTCGGGGACACCGATAAACTCATCTTT. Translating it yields CALGEPGFLQSLGDTDKLIF.

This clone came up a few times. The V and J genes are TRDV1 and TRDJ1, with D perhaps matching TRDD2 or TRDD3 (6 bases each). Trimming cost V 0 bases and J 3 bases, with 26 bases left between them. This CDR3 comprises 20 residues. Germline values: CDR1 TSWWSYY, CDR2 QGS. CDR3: CALGELSPTCGGLIPDKLIF. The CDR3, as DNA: TGTGCTCTTGGGGAACTATCTCCTACTTGTGGGGGTCTAATCCCCGATAAACTCATCTTT.

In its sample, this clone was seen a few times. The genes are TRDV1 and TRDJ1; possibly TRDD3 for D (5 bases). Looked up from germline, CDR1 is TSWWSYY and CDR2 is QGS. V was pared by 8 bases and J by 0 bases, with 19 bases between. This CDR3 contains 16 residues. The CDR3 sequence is CALLRDPRLYTDKLIF. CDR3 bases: TGTGCTCTTCTTAGGGATCCCCGTCTTTACACCGATAAACTCATCTTT.

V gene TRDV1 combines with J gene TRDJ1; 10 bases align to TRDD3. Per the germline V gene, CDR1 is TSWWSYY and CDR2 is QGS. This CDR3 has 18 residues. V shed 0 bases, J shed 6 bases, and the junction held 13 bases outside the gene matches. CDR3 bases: TGTGCTCTTGGGGAACTCGCTGTTGGGGGATACAAAGGCTATAAACTCATCTTT. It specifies CALGELAVGGYKGYKLIF.

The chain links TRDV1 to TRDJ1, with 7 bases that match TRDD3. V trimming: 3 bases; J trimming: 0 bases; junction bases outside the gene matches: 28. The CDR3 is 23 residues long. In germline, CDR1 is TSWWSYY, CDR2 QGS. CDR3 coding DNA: TGTGCTCTTGGGGAGCTGGTCAGGACTGGGGCCAAAAGGTTTTACGGGTACACCGATAAACTCATCTTT. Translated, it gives CALGELVRTGAKRFYGYTDKLIF.

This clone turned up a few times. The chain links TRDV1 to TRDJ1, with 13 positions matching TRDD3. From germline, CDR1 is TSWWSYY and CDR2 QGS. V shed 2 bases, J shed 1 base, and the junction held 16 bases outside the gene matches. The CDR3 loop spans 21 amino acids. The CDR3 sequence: CALGEFPVLGDTNPCTDKLIF. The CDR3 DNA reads TGTGCTCTTGGGGAATTTCCGGTACTGGGGGATACGAACCCTTGCACCGATAAACTCATCTTT.

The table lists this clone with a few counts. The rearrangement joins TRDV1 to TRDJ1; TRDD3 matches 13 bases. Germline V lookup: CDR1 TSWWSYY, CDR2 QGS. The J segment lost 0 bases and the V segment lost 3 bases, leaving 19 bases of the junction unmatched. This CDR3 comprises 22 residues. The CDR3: CALGDPLRAVLGDTEYTDKLIF. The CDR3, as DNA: TGTGCTCTTGGGGACCCACTTCGAGCCGTACTGGGGGATACGGAGTACACCGATAAACTCATCTTT.

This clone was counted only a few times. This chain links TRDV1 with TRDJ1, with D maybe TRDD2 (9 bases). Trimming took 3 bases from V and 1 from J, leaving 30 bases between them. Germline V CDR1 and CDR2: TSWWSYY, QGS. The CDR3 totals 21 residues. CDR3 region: CALGEPPSYRIGGLCTDKLIF. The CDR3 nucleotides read TGTGCTCTTGGGGAGCCACCTTCCTACCGGATTGGGGGATTGTGCACCGATAAACTCATCTTT.

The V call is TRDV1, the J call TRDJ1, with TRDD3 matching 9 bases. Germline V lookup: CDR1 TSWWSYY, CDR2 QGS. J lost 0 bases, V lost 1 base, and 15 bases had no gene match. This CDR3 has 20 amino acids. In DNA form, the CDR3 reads TGTGCTCTTGGGGAACAGCCGTACTGGGGGACCAAGGCTCACACCGATAAACTCATCTTT. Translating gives CALGEQPYWGTKAHTDKLIF.

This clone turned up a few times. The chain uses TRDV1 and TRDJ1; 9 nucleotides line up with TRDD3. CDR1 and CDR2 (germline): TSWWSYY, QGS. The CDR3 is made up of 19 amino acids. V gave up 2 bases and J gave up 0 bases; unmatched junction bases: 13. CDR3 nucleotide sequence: TGTGCTCTTGGGGAATTTTACCCATACTGGGGGACGTACACCGATAAACTCATCTTT. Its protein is CALGEFYPYWGTYTDKLIF.

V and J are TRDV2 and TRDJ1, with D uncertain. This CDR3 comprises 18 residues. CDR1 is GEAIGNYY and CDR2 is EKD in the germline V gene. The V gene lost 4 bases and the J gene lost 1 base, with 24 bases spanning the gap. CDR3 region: CACDSGTWPGLSTDKLIF. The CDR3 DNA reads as TGTGCCTGTGATTCCGGGACGTGGCCTGGTCTAAGCACCGATAAACTCATCTTT.